The sequence of this T cell receptor (beta chain) was determined in a study of T-cell reconstitution after alpha-beta-depleted transplantation in children. Study results and limitations: After transplant, at about two months, alpha-beta T cells were reportedly derived from several hundred expanded graft clones.

Losses at the gene ends were 6 bases for V and 9 bases for J; bases not matched to a gene: 5. Per germline, CDR1 SGHAT and CDR2 FQNNGV. CDR3 length: 13 amino acids. This clonotype has at least ten counts. The antigen remains unidentified. Unique molecular identifiers were incorporated into the prepared TCRbeta library. TCRdb re-analysed the PCR reads in MiXCR, keeping a single row per CDR3 protein. This table holds 250,000 to 400,000 distinct CDR3 sequences, around 25% found once. The V call is TRBV11-2, the J call TRBJ1-6; 7 bases map to TRBD1. The sequencing used PBMCs, mostly from graft donor cells, collected 180 days after TCRalphabeta/CD19-depleted stem cell transplant. This TCR was recovered from a male patient aged 5 to 17 who had a stem cell transplant for acute lymphoblastic leukemia, so the T cells may come from the graft donor. The CDR3 region has the DNA TGTGCCAGCAGTCCAGGGGGAAGTTCACCCCTCCACTTT. Its protein is CASSPGGSSPLHF.